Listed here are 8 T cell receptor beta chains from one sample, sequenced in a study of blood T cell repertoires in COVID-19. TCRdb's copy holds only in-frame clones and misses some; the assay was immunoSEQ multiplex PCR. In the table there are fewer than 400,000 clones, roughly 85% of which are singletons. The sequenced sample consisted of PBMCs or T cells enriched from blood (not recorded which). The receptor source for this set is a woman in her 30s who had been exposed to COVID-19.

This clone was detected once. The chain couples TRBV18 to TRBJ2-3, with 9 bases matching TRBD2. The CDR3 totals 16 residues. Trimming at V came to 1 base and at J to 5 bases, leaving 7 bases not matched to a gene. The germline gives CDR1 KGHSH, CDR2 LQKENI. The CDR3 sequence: CASSPRSSGVGDTQYF. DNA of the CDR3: TGTGCCAGCTCACCACGGTCTAGCGGGGTAGGAGATACGCAGTATTTT. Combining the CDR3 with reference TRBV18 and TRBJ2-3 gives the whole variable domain NAGVMQNPRHLVRRRGQEARLRCSPMKGHSHVYWYRQLPEEGLKFMVYLQKENIIDESGMPKERFSAEFPKEGPSILRIQQVVRGDSAAYFCASSPRSSGVGDTQYFGPGTRLTVL.

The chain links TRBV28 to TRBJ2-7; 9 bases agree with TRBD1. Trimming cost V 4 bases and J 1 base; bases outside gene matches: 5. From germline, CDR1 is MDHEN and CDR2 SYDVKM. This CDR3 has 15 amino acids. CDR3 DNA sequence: TGTGCCAGCAGTTCAGCCGGGACAGGGTCCTACGAGCAGTACTTC. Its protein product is CASSSAGTGSYEQYF.

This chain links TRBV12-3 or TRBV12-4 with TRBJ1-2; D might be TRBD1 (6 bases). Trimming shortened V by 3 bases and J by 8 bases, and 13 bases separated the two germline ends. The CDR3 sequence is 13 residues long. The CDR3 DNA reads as TGTGCCAGCAGTTTGTTGGGGGCGCGGGGCTACACCTTC. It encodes CASSLLGARGYTF.

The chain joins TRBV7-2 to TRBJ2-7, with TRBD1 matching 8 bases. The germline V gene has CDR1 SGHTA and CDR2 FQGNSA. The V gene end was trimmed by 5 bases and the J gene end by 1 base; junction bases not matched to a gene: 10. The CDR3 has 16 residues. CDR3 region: CASSTTIYRGSYEQYF. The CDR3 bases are TGTGCCAGCAGCACAACAATTTACAGGGGGTCCTACGAGCAGTACTTC. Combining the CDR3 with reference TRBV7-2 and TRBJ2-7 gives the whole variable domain GAGVSQSPSNKVTEKGKDVELRCDPISGHTALYWYRQSLGQGLEFLIYFQGNSAPDKSGLPSDRFSAERTGGSVSTLTIQRTQQEDSAVYLCASSTTIYRGSYEQYFGPGTRLTVT.

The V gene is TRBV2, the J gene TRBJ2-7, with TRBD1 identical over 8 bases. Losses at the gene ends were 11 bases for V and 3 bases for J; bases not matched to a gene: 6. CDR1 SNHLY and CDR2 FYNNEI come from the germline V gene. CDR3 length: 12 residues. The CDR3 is CAGGTGFYEQYF. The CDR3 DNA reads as TGTGCCGGGGGGACAGGCTTCTACGAGCAGTACTTC.

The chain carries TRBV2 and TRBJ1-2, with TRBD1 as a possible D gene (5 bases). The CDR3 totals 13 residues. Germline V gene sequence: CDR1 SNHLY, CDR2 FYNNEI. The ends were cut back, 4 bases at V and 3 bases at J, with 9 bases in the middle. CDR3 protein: CASSVDRYYGYTF. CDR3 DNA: TGTGCCAGCAGTGTTGACAGATACTATGGCTACACCTTC. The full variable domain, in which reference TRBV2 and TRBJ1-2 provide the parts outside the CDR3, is EPEVTQTPSHQVTQMGQEVILRCVPISNHLYFYWYRQILGQKVEFLVSFYNNEISEKSEIFDDQFSVERPDGSNFTLKIRSTKLEDSAMYFCASSVDRYYGYTFGSGTRLTVV.

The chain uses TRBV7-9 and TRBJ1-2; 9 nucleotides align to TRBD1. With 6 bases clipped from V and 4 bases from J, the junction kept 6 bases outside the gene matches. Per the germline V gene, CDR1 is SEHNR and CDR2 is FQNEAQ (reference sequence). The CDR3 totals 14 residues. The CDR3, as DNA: TGTGCCAGCAGATATGACAGGGGGTCCTATGGCTACACCTTC. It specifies CASRYDRGSYGYTF.

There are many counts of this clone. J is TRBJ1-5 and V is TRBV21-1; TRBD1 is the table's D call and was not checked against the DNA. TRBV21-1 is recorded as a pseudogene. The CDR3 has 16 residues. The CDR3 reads CASIPSPRDSNQPQHF. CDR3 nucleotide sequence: TGTGCCAGCATCCCCTCCCCCAGGGATAGCAATCAGCCCCAGCATTTT.